Shown below are 8 T cell receptor beta chains from a single sample sequenced in a study of response to subunit inactivated influenza vaccine. Via MiXCR, TCRdb re-called the RT-PCR reads, giving one row per CDR3 protein. Among 500,000 to 700,000 distinct CDR3 sequences, under 30% were seen once, and the ten largest hold under 3.5%. Separately, the same data were catalogued under a study of T cells expressing NK-cell markers. That report adds: A 5'RACE template switching approach incorporating UMIs was used to make TCR beta cDNA.

The specimen comprised CD4+ T cells sorted from PBMCs, sampled 11 to 12 days after vaccination. The receptors stem from a man between 45 and 60 years old who received an inactivated influenza vaccine.

V gene TRBV5-8 combines with J gene TRBJ2-2; 7 nucleotides agree with TRBD2. Trimming cost V 0 bases and J 5 bases; bases outside gene matches: 10. This CDR3 has 17 amino acids. Germline assignment: CDR1 SGHTS and CDR2 YDEGEE. CDR3 DNA: TGTGCCAGCAGCTTGGTACGCGGGAGAATCCCAACCGGGGAGCTGTTTTTT. This codes for CASSLVRGRIPTGELFF.

The CDR3 DNA is TGTGCCAGCAGCACCGAACAGGGTTCACCCCTCCACTTT. The encoded protein is CASSTEQGSPLHF. J is TRBJ1-6 and V is TRBV11-2, with D possibly being TRBD1 (6 bases). V was shortened by 5 bases and J by 9 bases, with 11 bases between the two germline ends. The CDR3 is 13 residues long. Germline CDR1 reads SGHAT; CDR2 reads FQNNGV. Drawing the rest from reference TRBV11-2 and TRBJ1-6, the complete variable domain is EAGVAQSPRYKIIEKRQSVAFWCNPISGHATLYWYQQILGQGPKLLIQFQNNGVVDDSQLPKDRFSAERLKGVDSTLKIQPAKLEDSAVYLCASSTEQGSPLHFGNGTRLTVT.

The table lists this clonotype with a few counts. The rearrangement links TRBV4-1 to TRBJ2-5; D possibly matches TRBD1 or TRBD2 (5 bases each). Per the germline V gene, CDR1 is MGHRA and CDR2 is YSYEKL. CDR3 length equals 15 residues. The V and J ends lost 0 bases and 5 bases respectively, with 13 bases between them. The CDR3 reads CASSQDFRGTETQYF. The CDR3 bases are TGCGCCAGCAGCCAAGATTTCCGGGGCACGGAGACCCAGTACTTC.

The chain joins TRBV4-3 to TRBJ2-7, with D possibly being TRBD1 (5 bases). The ends were cut back, 4 bases at V and 2 bases at J, with 15 bases in the middle. Germline V gene data show CDR1 as LGHNA and CDR2 as YSLEER. The CDR3 covers 15 residues. The CDR3 loop is CASSRGEGVTYEQYF. CDR3 nucleotides: TGCGCCAGCAGCCGAGGCGAAGGGGTCACCTACGAGCAGTACTTC.

In its sample, this clonotype was seen a few times. The rearrangement uses TRBV7-2 and TRBJ2-1; D may be TRBD1 or TRBD2 (5 bases each). Germline V CDR1 and CDR2: SGHTA, FQGNSA. Trimming pared 2 bases from V and 9 bases from J, leaving 11 bases between. This CDR3 spans 13 amino acids. CDR3 residues: CASSLSGDGEQFF. CDR3 coding DNA: TGTGCCAGCAGCTTAAGTGGGGACGGTGAGCAGTTCTTC.

The rearrangement links TRBV5-1 to TRBJ2-7; 9 bases line up with TRBD1. V dropped 4 bases and J dropped 7; count of bases not matched to a gene: 6. Germline CDR1 and CDR2: SGHRS and YFSETQ. This CDR3 contains 13 residues. The CDR3 loop reads CASSATGGREQYF. CDR3 sequence (DNA): TGCGCCAGCAGCGCAACAGGGGGCCGGGAGCAGTACTTC.

This clonotype came up a few times. The J gene is TRBJ1-3, the V gene TRBV28, with 9 bases aligning to TRBD1. The CDR3 has 15 amino acids. Germline V gene sequence: CDR1 MDHEN, CDR2 SYDVKM. The trim removed 6 bases at V and 1 base at J, leaving 4 bases unmatched. CDR3 protein: CASRPGTGSGNTIYF. The CDR3 DNA reads TGTGCCAGCAGGCCCGGGACAGGGTCTGGAAACACCATATATTTT.

The chain couples TRBV24-1 to TRBJ2-2; perhaps TRBD1 as D (6 bases). V lost 4 bases, J lost 1 base, and 12 bases lay in between. The CDR3 consists of 16 residues. CDR1 KGHDR and CDR2 SFDVKD come from the germline V gene. The CDR3 here is CATSERDRRNTGELFF. The CDR3 region has the DNA TGTGCCACCAGTGAGCGAGACAGGAGGAACACCGGGGAGCTGTTTTTT.